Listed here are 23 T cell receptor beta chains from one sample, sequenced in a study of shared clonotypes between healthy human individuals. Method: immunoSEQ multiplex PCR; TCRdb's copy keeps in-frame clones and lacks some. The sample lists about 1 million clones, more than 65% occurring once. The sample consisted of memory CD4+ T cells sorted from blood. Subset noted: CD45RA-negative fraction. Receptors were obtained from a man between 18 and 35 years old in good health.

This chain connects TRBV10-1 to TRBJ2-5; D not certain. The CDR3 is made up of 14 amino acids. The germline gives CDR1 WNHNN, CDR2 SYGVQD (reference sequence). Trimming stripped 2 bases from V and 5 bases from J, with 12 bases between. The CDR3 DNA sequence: TGCGCCAGCAGTGAGATCAGGACCGGGGAGACCCAGTACTTC. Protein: CASSEIRTGETQYF.

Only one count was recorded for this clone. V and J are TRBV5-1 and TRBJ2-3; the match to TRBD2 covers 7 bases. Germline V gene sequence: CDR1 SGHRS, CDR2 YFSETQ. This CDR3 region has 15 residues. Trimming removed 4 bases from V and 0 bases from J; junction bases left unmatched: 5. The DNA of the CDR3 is TGCGCCAGCAGCGGTAAGCGGGGCAGCACAGATACGCAGTATTTT. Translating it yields CASSGKRGSTDTQYF. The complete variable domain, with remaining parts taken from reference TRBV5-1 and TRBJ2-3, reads KAGVTQTPRYLIKTRGQQVTLSCSPISGHRSVSWYQQTPGQGLQFLFEYFSETQRNKGNFPGRFSGRQFSNSRSEMNVSTLELGDSALYLCASSGKRGSTDTQYFGPGTRLTVL.

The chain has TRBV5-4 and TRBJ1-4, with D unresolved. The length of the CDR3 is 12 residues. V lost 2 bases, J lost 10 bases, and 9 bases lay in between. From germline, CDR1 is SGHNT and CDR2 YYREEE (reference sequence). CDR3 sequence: CASSFPEGKLFF. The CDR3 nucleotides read TGTGCCAGCAGCTTTCCCGAAGGAAAACTGTTTTTT.

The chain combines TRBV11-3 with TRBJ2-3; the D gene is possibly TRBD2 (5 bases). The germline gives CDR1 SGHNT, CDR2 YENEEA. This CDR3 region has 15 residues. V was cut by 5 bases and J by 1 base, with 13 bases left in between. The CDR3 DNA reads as TGTGCCAGCAGCCCCCGGGGATATGGCACAGATACGCAGTATTTT. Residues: CASSPRGYGTDTQYF.

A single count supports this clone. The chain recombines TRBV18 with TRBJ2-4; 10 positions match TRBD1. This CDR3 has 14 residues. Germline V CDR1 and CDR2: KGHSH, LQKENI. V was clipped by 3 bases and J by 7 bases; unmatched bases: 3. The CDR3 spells CASSPGTGVNIQYF. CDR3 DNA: TGTGCCAGCTCACCTGGGACAGGGGTGAACATTCAGTACTTC.

The CDR3 region is CASSLGDRLNTGELFF. The CDR3 DNA reads as TGCGCCAGCAGCTTGGGGGACCGCCTGAACACCGGGGAGCTGTTTTTT. The chain carries TRBV5-1 and TRBJ2-2, with D perhaps being TRBD1 or TRBD2 (5 bases each). The CDR3 totals 16 residues. V lost 0 bases and J 1 base, leaving 10 bases between the germline ends. The germline V gene has CDR1 SGHRS and CDR2 YFSETQ.

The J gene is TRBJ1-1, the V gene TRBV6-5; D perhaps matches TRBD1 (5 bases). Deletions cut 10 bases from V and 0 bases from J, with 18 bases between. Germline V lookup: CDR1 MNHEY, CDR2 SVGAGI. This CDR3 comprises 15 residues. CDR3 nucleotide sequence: TGTGCCACCCAATCTGGGGGGGTTATGAACACTGAAGCTTTCTTT. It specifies CATQSGGVMNTEAFF.

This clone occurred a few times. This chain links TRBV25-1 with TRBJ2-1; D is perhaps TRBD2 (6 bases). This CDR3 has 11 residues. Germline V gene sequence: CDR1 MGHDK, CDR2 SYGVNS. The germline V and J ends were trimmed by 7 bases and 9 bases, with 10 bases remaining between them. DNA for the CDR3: TGTGCCAGCACCTCGGGGGTTGAGCAGTTCTTC. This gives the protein CASTSGVEQFF.

This chain's CDR3 is CASHKGGSHSNQPQHF. The CDR3 DNA is TGTGCCAGCCATAAGGGGGGAAGTCATAGCAATCAGCCCCAGCATTTT. V gene TRBV18 combines with J gene TRBJ1-5; tentative D call: TRBD1 (6 bases). The CDR3 sequence is 16 residues long. Germline lookup yields CDR1 KGHSH and CDR2 LQKENI. Trimming left V 8 bases short and J 0 bases short, with 17 bases between.

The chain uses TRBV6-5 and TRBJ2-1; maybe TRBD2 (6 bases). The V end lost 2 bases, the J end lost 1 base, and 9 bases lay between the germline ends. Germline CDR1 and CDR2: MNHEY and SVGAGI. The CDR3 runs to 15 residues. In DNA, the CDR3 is TGTGCCAGCAGTTACGGGGCGGGGTCCTACAATGAGCAGTTCTTC. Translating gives CASSYGAGSYNEQFF.

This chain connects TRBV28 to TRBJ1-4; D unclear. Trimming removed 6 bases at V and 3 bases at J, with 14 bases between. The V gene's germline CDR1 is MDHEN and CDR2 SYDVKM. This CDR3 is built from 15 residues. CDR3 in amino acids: CASSPRSLPNEKLFF. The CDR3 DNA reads TGTGCCAGCAGCCCGCGGAGCCTCCCTAATGAAAAACTGTTTTTT.

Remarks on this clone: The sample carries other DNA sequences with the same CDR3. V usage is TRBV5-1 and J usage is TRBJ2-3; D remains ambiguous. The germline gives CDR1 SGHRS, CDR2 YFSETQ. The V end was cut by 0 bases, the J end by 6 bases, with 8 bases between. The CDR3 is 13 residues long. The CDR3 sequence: CASSLGLGDTQYF. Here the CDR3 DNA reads TGCGCCAGCAGCTTGGGACTGGGCGATACGCAGTATTTT.

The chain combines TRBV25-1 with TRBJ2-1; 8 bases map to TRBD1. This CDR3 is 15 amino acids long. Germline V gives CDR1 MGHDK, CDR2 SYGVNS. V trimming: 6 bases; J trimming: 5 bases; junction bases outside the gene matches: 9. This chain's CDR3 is CASSPGTGAHNEQFF. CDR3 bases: TGTGCCAGCAGCCCCGGGACAGGAGCTCACAATGAGCAGTTCTTC.

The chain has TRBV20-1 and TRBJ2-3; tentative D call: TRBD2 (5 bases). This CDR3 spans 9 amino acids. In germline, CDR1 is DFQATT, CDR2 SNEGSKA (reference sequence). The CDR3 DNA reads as TGCAGGGACTTAATCAAGCAGTATTTT. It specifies CRDLIKQYF.

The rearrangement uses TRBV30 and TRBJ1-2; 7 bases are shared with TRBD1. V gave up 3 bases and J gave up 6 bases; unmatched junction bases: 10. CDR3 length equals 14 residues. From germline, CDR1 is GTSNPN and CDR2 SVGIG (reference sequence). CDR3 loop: CAWSDHGRGDGYTF. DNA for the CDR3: TGTGCCTGGAGCGACCATGGCAGGGGGGATGGCTACACCTTC.

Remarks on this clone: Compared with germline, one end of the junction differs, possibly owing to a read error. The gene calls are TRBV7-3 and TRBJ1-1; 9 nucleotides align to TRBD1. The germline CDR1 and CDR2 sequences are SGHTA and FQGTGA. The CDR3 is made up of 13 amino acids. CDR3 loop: CVSSLKQGARAFF. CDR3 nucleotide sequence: TGTGTCAGCAGCTTAAAACAGGGGGCACGAGCTTTCTTT. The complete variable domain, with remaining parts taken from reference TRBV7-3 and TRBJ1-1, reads GAGVSQTPSNKVTEKGKYVELRCDPISGHTALYWYRQSLGQGPEFLIYFQGTGAADDSGLPNDRFFAVRPEGSVSTLKIQRTERGDSAVYLCVSSLKQGARAFFGQGTRLTVV.

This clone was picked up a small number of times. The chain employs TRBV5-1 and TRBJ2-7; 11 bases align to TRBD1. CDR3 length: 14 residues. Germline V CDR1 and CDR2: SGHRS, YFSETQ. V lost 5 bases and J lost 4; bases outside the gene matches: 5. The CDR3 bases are TGCGCCAGCAGGGGGACAGGGGGAGTTTACGAGCAGTACTTC. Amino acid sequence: CASRGTGGVYEQYF.

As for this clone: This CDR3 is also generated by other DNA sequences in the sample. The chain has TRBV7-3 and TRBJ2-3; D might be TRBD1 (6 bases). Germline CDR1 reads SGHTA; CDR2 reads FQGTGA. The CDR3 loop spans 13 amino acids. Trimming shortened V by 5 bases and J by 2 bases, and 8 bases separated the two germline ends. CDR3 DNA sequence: TGTGCCAGCAGCAGACAGGTCACAGATACGCAGTATTTT. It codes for CASSRQVTDTQYF. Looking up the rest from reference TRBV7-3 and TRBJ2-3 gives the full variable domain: GAGVSQTPSNKVTEKGKYVELRCDPISGHTALYWYRQSLGQGPEFLIYFQGTGAADDSGLPNDRFFAVRPEGSVSTLKIQRTERGDSAVYLCASSRQVTDTQYFGPGTRLTVL.

In DNA, the CDR3 is TGTGCCAGCAGCTTATCATGGGAGCATGGCTACACCTTC. This sequence encodes CASSLSWEHGYTF. V is TRBV7-9 and J is TRBJ1-2; D is unresolved. This CDR3 has 13 amino acids. CDR1 is SEHNR, CDR2 FQNEAQ, per germline (reference sequence). V was clipped by 2 bases and J by 6 bases, with 10 bases between them.

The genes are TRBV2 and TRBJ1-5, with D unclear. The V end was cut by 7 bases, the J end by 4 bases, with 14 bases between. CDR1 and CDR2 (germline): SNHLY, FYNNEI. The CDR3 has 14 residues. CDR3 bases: TGTGCCAGCACTCCCGAGGGAGTGAATCAGCCCCAGCATTTT. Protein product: CASTPEGVNQPQHF.

The CDR3, as DNA: TGTGCCAGCAGCGGGGCCGACAGACAAGAGACCCAGTACTTC. It codes for CASSGADRQETQYF. The chain couples TRBV9 to TRBJ2-5; perhaps TRBD1 as D (5 bases). V gave up 3 bases and J gave up 2 bases, with 11 bases separating them. CDR3 size: 14 residues. The germline gives CDR1 SGDLS, CDR2 YYNGEE.

In DNA, the CDR3 is TGCAGCGTTGTAAGGGATCCCAGCGGGAGAGGGAGCAATGAGCAGTTCTTC. Its translation is CSVVRDPSGRGSNEQFF. The rearrangement joins TRBV29-1 to TRBJ2-1, with 8 bases matching TRBD2. V trimming: 4 bases; J trimming: 6 bases; junction bases outside the gene matches: 17. This CDR3 region has 17 residues. Per germline, CDR1 SQVTM and CDR2 ANQGSEA.

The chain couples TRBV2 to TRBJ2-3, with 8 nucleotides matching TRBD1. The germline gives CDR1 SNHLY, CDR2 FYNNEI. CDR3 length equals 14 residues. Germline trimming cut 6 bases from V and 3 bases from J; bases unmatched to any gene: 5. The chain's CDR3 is CASSRTGWTDTQYF. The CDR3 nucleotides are TGTGCCAGCAGCCGGACAGGGTGGACAGATACGCAGTATTTT.